These 25 T cell receptor beta chains share one sample of origin, sequenced in a study of cytomegalovirus exposure and HLA in healthy donors. PCR used 60 Vbeta primers and 13 Jbeta primers. The method was immunoSEQ multiplex PCR; TCRdb's version includes in-frame clones alone and lacks a portion of them. The table records 85,000 to 100,000 clones, roughly 83% of them present only once. The sequenced sample consisted of PBMCs. These receptors were obtained from a male donor in good health and CMV-seropositive.

The V gene is TRBV19, the J gene TRBJ2-3; maybe TRBD2 (6 bases). Germline V gene data show CDR1 as LNHDA and CDR2 as SQIVND (reference sequence). The CDR3 length is 15 residues. Trimming stripped 3 bases from V and 7 bases from J, with 17 bases between. The CDR3 is CASSIPRGTPHTQYF. CDR3 DNA sequence: TGTGCCAGTAGTATCCCGCGGGGCACCCCGCATACGCAGTATTTT.

This clone was observed a few times. The chain joins TRBV14 to TRBJ2-1; D gene uncertain. The CDR3 totals 12 residues. Germline V gene sequence: CDR1 SGHDN, CDR2 FVKESK. V lost 4 bases, J lost 6 bases, and 7 bases lay in between. The CDR3 spells CASSPFGNEQFF. The DNA of the CDR3 is TGTGCCAGCAGCCCTTTCGGCAATGAGCAGTTCTTC.

This chain joins TRBV18 and TRBJ1-1, with D possibly TRBD1 on 5 matching bases. This CDR3 is 15 amino acids long. Germline-derived CDR1 and CDR2 are KGHSH and LQKENI. The ends were cut back, 2 bases at V and 0 bases at J, with 10 bases in the middle. The CDR3 loop reads CASSPTRGMNTEAFF. The CDR3 DNA reads TGTGCCAGCTCACCAACAAGGGGAATGAACACTGAAGCTTTCTTT.

The chain joins TRBV28 to TRBJ2-2; 8 nucleotides match TRBD2. From germline, CDR1 is MDHEN and CDR2 SYDVKM. V lost 5 bases and J lost 8; bases outside the gene matches: 7. The CDR3 length is 14 residues. This CDR3 is CASSQPRGGGELFF. The DNA for the CDR3 is TGTGCCAGCAGTCAGCCTCGGGGGGGTGGGGAGCTGTTTTTT. The variable domain in full, completed from reference TRBV28 and TRBJ2-2, reads DVKVTQSSRYLVKRTGEKVFLECVQDMDHENMFWYRQDPGLGLRLIYFSYDVKMKEKGDIPEGYSVSREKKERFSLILESASTNQTSMYLCASSQPRGGGELFFGEGSRLTVL.

V is TRBV5-1 and J is TRBJ1-2, with 7 bases fitting TRBD1. Germline lookup yields CDR1 SGHRS and CDR2 YFSETQ. The CDR3 contains 15 residues. V shed 4 bases and J 0 bases; nucleotides not matched to a gene: 6. The CDR3: CASSPGQLANYGYTF. The DNA of the CDR3 is TGCGCCAGCAGCCCGGGACAGCTAGCTAACTATGGCTACACCTTC.

CDR3 sequence (DNA): TGTGCCAGCAGGGCGGACAGGGGGCAAGAGACCCAGTACTTC. It yields the protein CASRADRGQETQYF. The rearrangement links TRBV4-2 to TRBJ2-5, with 10 bases lining up with TRBD1. V dropped 6 bases and J dropped 2; count of bases not matched to a gene: 3. The CDR3 is 14 amino acids. Germline-derived CDR1 and CDR2 are LGHNA and YNFKEQ.

Details on this clone: Other DNA sequences in this sample translate to the same CDR3. V gene TRBV5-1 combines with J gene TRBJ1-3; the D is unclear. In germline, CDR1 is SGHRS, CDR2 YFSETQ. The V gene lost 0 bases and the J gene lost 0 bases, with 7 bases spanning the gap. CDR3 length: 15 amino acids. The CDR3 region is CASSLGASSGNTIYF. CDR3 bases: TGCGCCAGCAGCTTGGGGGCCAGCTCTGGAAACACCATATATTTT.

The chain employs TRBV25-1 and TRBJ2-5; D possibly corresponds to TRBD2 (6 bases). Gene TRBJ2-7 matches the end of the DNA better, so the J call may be wrong. Germline-derived CDR1 and CDR2 are MGHDK and SYGVNS. This CDR3 has 14 amino acids. CDR3 loop: CASSEAGSSYEQYF. In DNA, the CDR3 is TGTGCCAGCAGTGAAGCGGGGAGCTCCTACGAGCAGTACTTC.

The chain uses TRBV5-1 and TRBJ2-5; D uncertain. CDR1 is SGHRS, CDR2 YFSETQ, per germline. The CDR3 is made up of 16 amino acids. Between the trimmed V and J ends, which lost 3 bases and 1 base, there was a span of 16 bases. This CDR3 reads CASSSLPQRSQETQYF. CDR3 DNA: TGCGCCAGCAGCTCTCTACCCCAGAGGAGCCAAGAGACCCAGTACTTC.

V gene TRBV19 combines with J gene TRBJ1-6; D might be TRBD1 (6 bases). Per germline, CDR1 LNHDA and CDR2 SQIVND (reference sequence). Trimming took off 5 bases at V and 3 bases at J, with 17 bases between the two ends. The CDR3 loop spans 17 amino acids. This CDR3 is CASSVLTGLSYNSPLHF. The CDR3 DNA follows: TGTGCCAGTAGTGTCCTGACAGGACTCAGCTATAATTCACCCCTCCACTTT.

V and J are TRBV4-1 and TRBJ2-5; 12 bases are a match to TRBD2. CDR3 length equals 16 residues. CDR1 is MGHRA, CDR2 YSYEKL, per germline. V was pared by 3 bases and J by 1 base, with 3 bases of the junction left unmatched. This CDR3 reads CASSHSTSGGQETQYF. The DNA for the CDR3 is TGCGCCAGCAGCCATTCGACTAGCGGGGGCCAAGAGACCCAGTACTTC.

The rearrangement links TRBV4-1 to TRBJ1-2, with TRBD1 matching 7 bases. Germline V gene sequence: CDR1 MGHRA, CDR2 YSYEKL. With V trimmed by 0 bases and J by 4 bases, 2 bases remained unmatched. The CDR3 spans 14 residues. The CDR3 sequence is CASSQEQGPYGYTF. The CDR3 DNA follows: TGCGCCAGCAGCCAAGAACAGGGGCCCTATGGCTACACCTTC.

The chain links TRBV5-1 to TRBJ2-7; 8 nucleotides match TRBD1. Germline loops: CDR1 SGHRS, CDR2 YFSETQ. The CDR3 covers 14 residues. Trimming removed 0 bases from V and 6 bases from J; junction bases left unmatched: 5. The CDR3 sequence: CASSLEQGGSEQYF. In DNA form, the CDR3 reads TGCGCCAGCAGCTTGGAACAGGGGGGATCCGAGCAGTACTTC. Drawing the rest from reference TRBV5-1 and TRBJ2-7, the complete variable domain is KAGVTQTPRYLIKTRGQQVTLSCSPISGHRSVSWYQQTPGQGLQFLFEYFSETQRNKGNFPGRFSGRQFSNSRSEMNVSTLELGDSALYLCASSLEQGGSEQYFGPGTRLTVT.

The chain links TRBV4-3 to TRBJ1-1; possibly TRBD1 for D (5 bases). Germline assignment: CDR1 LGHNA and CDR2 YSLEER. The CDR3 spans 14 residues. V dropped 4 bases and J dropped 4 bases, with 13 bases sitting between them. CDR3 nucleotides: TGCGCCAGCAGCCTCGGAGGGGTGAGCACTGAAGCTTTCTTT. Its protein is CASSLGGVSTEAFF.

The J gene is TRBJ1-1, the V gene TRBV18; tentative D call: TRBD1 (5 bases). This CDR3 contains 12 residues. CDR1 is KGHSH, CDR2 LQKENI, per germline. V lost 7 bases to trimming and J lost 4 bases, with 10 bases between them. Here the CDR3 reads CASLGAGTEAFF. DNA for the CDR3: TGTGCCAGCTTAGGGGCTGGCACTGAAGCTTTCTTT.

This chain connects TRBV4-3 to TRBJ1-1; 12 nucleotides line up with TRBD1. The CDR3 totals 15 residues. V lost 6 bases and J lost 1; bases outside the gene matches: 3. CDR1 is LGHNA and CDR2 is YSLEER in the germline V gene. The CDR3 nucleotides read TGCGCCAGCAGGGGACAGGGGGCGAGGAACACTGAAGCTTTCTTT. It codes for CASRGQGARNTEAFF.

The chain couples TRBV29-1 to TRBJ1-1; 7 nucleotides agree with TRBD1. This CDR3 spans 13 amino acids. Germline-derived CDR1 and CDR2 are SQVTM and ANQGSEA. The ends lost 7 bases at V and 1 base at J; junction bases unmatched: 6. The CDR3 loop reads CSASDRPNTEAFF. Here the CDR3 DNA reads TGCAGCGCATCGGACAGGCCGAACACTGAAGCTTTCTTT. Full variable domain (missing parts from reference TRBV29-1 and TRBJ1-1): SAVISQKPSRDICQRGTSLTIQCQVDSQVTMMFWYRQQPGQSLTLIATANQGSEATYESGFVIDKFPISRPNLTFSTLTVSNMSPEDSSIYLCSASDRPNTEAFFGQGTRLTVV.

V is TRBV5-6 and J is TRBJ2-3; possibly TRBD2 for D (5 bases). The CDR3 length is 17 residues. Trimming took off 2 bases at V and 0 bases at J, with 16 bases between the two ends. CDR1 SGHDT and CDR2 YYEEEE come from the germline V gene. This CDR3 is CASSFAVVRASTDTQYF. CDR3 in DNA: TGTGCCAGCAGCTTCGCGGTAGTGCGGGCTAGCACAGATACGCAGTATTTT.

The chain has TRBV5-1 and TRBJ2-7, with TRBD2 matching 11 bases. The CDR3 covers 15 residues. The germline CDR1 and CDR2 sequences are SGHRS and YFSETQ. Losses at the gene ends were 3 bases for V and 1 base for J; bases not matched to a gene: 3. CDR3 DNA: TGCGCCAGCAGCTACGGGACTAGCGGATCCTACGAGCAGTACTTC. Translation: CASSYGTSGSYEQYF.

Only a few counts were recorded for this clone. The CDR3 is CASSLQGPGSYEQYF. The DNA of the CDR3 is TGTGCCAGCAGCTTGCAGGGTCCCGGCTCCTACGAGCAGTACTTC. The chain carries TRBV5-4 and TRBJ2-7; possibly TRBD1 for D (5 bases). The germline V gene encodes CDR1 SGHNT and CDR2 YYREEE (reference sequence). With 1 base removed from V and 0 bases from J, the gap between germline ends came to 11 bases. The CDR3 covers 15 residues.

The V call is TRBV6-5, the J call TRBJ1-1; D unresolved. The V end lost 2 bases, the J end lost 4 bases, and 14 bases lay between the germline ends. Looked up from germline, CDR1 is MNHEY and CDR2 is SVGAGI. CDR3 length equals 15 residues. CDR3 nucleotides: TGTGCCAGCAGTTACAGCGCCAGAACGACCACTGAAGCTTTCTTT. Protein product: CASSYSARTTTEAFF.

This clone was found a few times. This sequence joins TRBV11-2 and TRBJ1-2, with TRBD1 identical over 8 bases. Trimming took 4 bases from V and 4 from J; bases not matched to a gene: 5. Germline V gene data show CDR1 as SGHAT and CDR2 as FQNNGV. There are 14 residues in the CDR3. The CDR3 bases are TGTGCCAGCAGCTCTATACAGGGGGTCTATGGCTACACCTTC. This codes for CASSSIQGVYGYTF.

This chain uses TRBV10-3 with TRBJ1-5; 9 bases map to TRBD1. V trimming: 6 bases; J trimming: 7 bases; junction bases outside the gene matches: 4. The length of the CDR3 is 13 residues. Germline loops: CDR1 ENHRY, CDR2 SYGVKD. In DNA form, the CDR3 reads TGTGCCATCAGCGGGACAGGGAGCCAGCCCCAGCATTTT. It yields the protein CAISGTGSQPQHF.

The CDR3 nucleotides read TGTGCCAGCAGCCTAAGGACAGGGCAGGGGCAGCCCCAGCATTTT. Translated: CASSLRTGQGQPQHF. The chain uses TRBV7-2 and TRBJ1-5; 8 bases are shared with TRBD1. The CDR3 consists of 15 residues. J gave up 7 bases and V 5 bases, and 10 bases lay outside the gene matches. Germline values: CDR1 SGHTA, CDR2 FQGNSA.

The chain couples TRBV9 to TRBJ2-1, with 7 bases identical to TRBD1. V lost 3 bases, J lost 2 bases, and 2 bases stayed unmatched. Looked up from germline, CDR1 is SGDLS and CDR2 is YYNGEE. The CDR3 extends over 14 amino acids. CDR3 in DNA: TGTGCCAGCAGCGCCGGGACAGCCTACAATGAGCAGTTCTTC. Encoded protein: CASSAGTAYNEQFF.